These 13 T cell receptor beta chains were sequenced from one sample in a study of shared clonotypes between healthy human individuals. The method was immunoSEQ multiplex PCR; TCRdb's version includes in-frame clones alone and lacks a portion of them. The sample holds roughly 2.2 million clones, under 95% seen once. Sequenced material: naive CD4+ T cells from PBMCs. This sample's subset: CD45RA+ positively selected. Receptors were obtained from a man between 18 and 29 years old in good health. Some clones in this sample may be carry-over from other donors' samples.

This clone has a single count. The chain uses TRBV28 and TRBJ2-7; TRBD1 agrees at 8 bases. CDR3 size: 15 residues. The V and J ends lost 5 bases and 6 bases, in that order; junction bases with no gene match: 12. The germline gives CDR1 MDHEN, CDR2 SYDVKM. The chain's CDR3 is CASSVQGARSGEQYF. DNA for the CDR3: TGTGCCAGCAGTGTCCAGGGGGCGCGGTCAGGCGAGCAGTACTTC.

V is TRBV30 and J is TRBJ1-4, with D hard to call. The CDR3 is 15 amino acids. V was shortened by 4 bases and J by 1 base, with 13 bases between the two germline ends. Per the germline V gene, CDR1 is GTSNPN and CDR2 is SVGIG (reference sequence). The DNA of the CDR3 is TGTGCCTGGACCCCCGTGGGCAGAACTAATGAAAAACTGTTTTTT. Translated: CAWTPVGRTNEKLFF.

This clone was counted once. The rearrangement joins TRBV18 to TRBJ1-5, with D uncertain. Trimming cost V 2 bases and J 0 bases, with 8 bases left between them. Germline V gives CDR1 KGHSH, CDR2 LQKENI. The CDR3 is made up of 15 amino acids. The CDR3 sequence: CASSPVRNSNQPQHF. In DNA form, the CDR3 reads TGTGCCAGCTCACCAGTCAGGAATAGCAATCAGCCCCAGCATTTT.

The chain joins TRBV12-5 to TRBJ2-2; no firm D call. Germline V gene sequence: CDR1 LGHNT, CDR2 FRNRAP. The CDR3 sequence is 13 residues long. V gave up 3 bases and J gave up 5 bases, with 7 bases separating them. CDR3 amino acids: CASGLGETGELFF. As DNA, the CDR3 is TGTGCTAGTGGTTTAGGAGAGACCGGGGAGCTGTTTTTT.

The table lists this clone with a count of one. V and J are TRBV5-4 and TRBJ2-3; 8 nucleotides line up with TRBD1. Germline values: CDR1 SGHNT, CDR2 YYREEE (reference sequence). The CDR3 extends over 15 amino acids. After removal of 4 bases from V and 7 bases from J, the junction contained 11 bases not matched to a gene. The CDR3 is CASSKQGGVMNTQYF. CDR3 in DNA: TGTGCCAGCAGCAAACAGGGGGGAGTAATGAATACGCAGTATTTT.

This chain uses TRBV6-5 with TRBJ2-2, with 7 bases identical to TRBD2. The germline V gene encodes CDR1 MNHEY and CDR2 SVGAGI. Trimming cost V 10 bases and J 1 base; bases outside gene matches: 0. The CDR3 sequence is 12 residues long. The DNA of the CDR3 is TGTGCCACGGGGGGGAACACCGGGGAGCTGTTTTTT. This codes for CATGGNTGELFF.

The rearrangement uses TRBV28 and TRBJ2-7, with 7 positions matching TRBD1. The length of the CDR3 is 15 residues. J lost 4 bases, V lost 4 bases, and 10 bases had no gene match. Germline V gene lookup returns CDR1 MDHEN and CDR2 SYDVKM. For the CDR3, the DNA is TGTGCCAGCAGTTCCCCCGGGACAGCAAGATACGAGCAGTACTTC. It codes for CASSSPGTARYEQYF.

The V call is TRBV9, the J call TRBJ1-5; tentatively, D is TRBD1 (5 bases). The CDR3 spans 17 residues. In germline, CDR1 is SGDLS, CDR2 YYNGEE. Trimming left V 0 bases short and J 0 bases short, with 13 bases between. The CDR3 bases are TGTGCCAGCAGCGTAGGACAGAATCCTAATAGCAATCAGCCCCAGCATTTT. Its translation is CASSVGQNPNSNQPQHF.

This clone appeared once. V usage is TRBV30 and J usage is TRBJ2-3, with a tentative D call TRBD1 (7 bases). Trimming shortened V by 3 bases and J by 6 bases, and 16 bases separated the two germline ends. The V gene's germline CDR1 is GTSNPN and CDR2 SVGIG (reference sequence). The CDR3 sequence is 14 residues long. The CDR3 DNA sequence: TGTGCCTGGAGCAGGAGGGGGCAGGGGGATACGCAGTATTTT. Translation: CAWSRRGQGDTQYF.

The gene calls are TRBV9 and TRBJ2-1; 8 nucleotides line up with TRBD2. This CDR3 is built from 15 residues. Germline CDR1 is SGDLS and CDR2 is YYNGEE. With V trimmed by 0 bases and J by 8 bases, 7 bases remained unmatched. In DNA, the CDR3 is TGTGCCAGCAGCGTAGCCCAGCGGGAGTGGGATGAGCAGTTCTTC. As protein: CASSVAQREWDEQFF.

This sequence joins TRBV6-6 and TRBJ2-3; TRBD2 agrees at 11 bases. The CDR3 consists of 15 residues. In germline, CDR1 is MNHNY, CDR2 SVGAGI (reference sequence). V shed 8 bases and J 2 bases; nucleotides not matched to a gene: 6. The DNA for the CDR3 is TGTGCCAGCGGTCGACTAGCGGGGTTCACAGATACGCAGTATTTT. Translation: CASGRLAGFTDTQYF.

To note about this clone: It is unclear where the CDR3 begins or ends on the DNA, so no DNA is shown, and the CDR3 is as TCRdb lists it. The CDR3 reads CASSFGAGSTF. The V and J genes are TRBV7-9 and TRBJ1-2; TRBD1 reflects the table's D call only, with no check against the DNA. The CDR3 region is 11 residues in length, termini included. CDR1 SEHNR and CDR2 FQNEAQ come from the germline V gene (reference sequence).

J is TRBJ2-7 and V is TRBV29-1, with 7 bases aligning to TRBD1. With 7 bases clipped from V and 3 bases from J, the junction kept 3 bases outside the gene matches. The germline gives CDR1 SQVTM, CDR2 ANQGSEA. This CDR3 has 11 amino acids. The CDR3 DNA reads as TGCAGCGCGACAGGGCTCTACGAGCAGTACTTC. This gives the protein CSATGLYEQYF.